The following is a T cell receptor beta chain sequence with its context. Using immunoSEQ multiplex PCR, the repertoire was profiled, and TCRdb retains in-frame clones only, with some absent. The sample holds over 55,000 clones; around 89% are singletons and the top ten take roughly 2.7%. The ends were cut back, 0 bases at V and 0 bases at J, with 23 bases in the middle. Germline CDR1 reads SGHVS; CDR2 reads FQNEAQ. The CDR3 runs to 20 residues. The sample is drawn from a study of T cell changes during pregnancy in multiple sclerosis. The input for sequencing was peripheral blood, taken in the first trimester of pregnancy. The TCR comes from a female donor with multiple sclerosis, enrolled in a pregnancy study. The rearrangement uses TRBV7-8 and TRBJ1-2; D may be TRBD1 (5 bases). In DNA, the CDR3 is TGTGCCAGCAGCTTAGCGCGGGGTGGGGCAGGGAAGTGGACTAACTATGGCTACACCTTC. Protein: CASSLARGGAGKWTNYGYTF.